One and the same sample provided the 16 T cell receptor beta chains below, sequenced in a study of cytomegalovirus exposure and HLA in healthy donors. The PCR contained 60 Vbeta and 13 Jbeta primers. Using immunoSEQ multiplex PCR, the repertoire was profiled, and TCRdb retains in-frame clones only, with some absent. Of about 200,000 clones listed, more than 75% are singletons. Source material: PBMCs. The receptors stem from a man aged 25-45 years in good health and CMV-seronegative.

The V gene is TRBV5-1, the J gene TRBJ2-1; 11 bases agree with TRBD2. This CDR3 spans 16 amino acids. The germline CDR1 and CDR2 sequences are SGHRS and YFSETQ. Trimming at V came to 6 bases and at J to 9 bases, leaving 14 bases not matched to a gene. The CDR3 nucleotides are TGCGCCAGCACTTTTATAGCGGGAGGGCCGGGGGGTGAGCAGTTCTTC. It translates to CASTFIAGGPGGEQFF. Full variable domain (outside the CDR3, taken from reference TRBV5-1 and TRBJ2-1): KAGVTQTPRYLIKTRGQQVTLSCSPISGHRSVSWYQQTPGQGLQFLFEYFSETQRNKGNFPGRFSGRQFSNSRSEMNVSTLELGDSALYLCASTFIAGGPGGEQFFGPGTRLTVL.

V is TRBV13 and J is TRBJ1-1; 11 positions match TRBD1. Germline values: CDR1 PRHDT, CDR2 FYEKMQ (reference sequence). The ends lost 6 bases at V and 0 bases at J; junction bases unmatched: 21. The CDR3 totals 21 residues. The CDR3 sequence is CASSPAVRDRGWAGLNTEAFF. The CDR3, as DNA: TGTGCCAGCAGTCCGGCCGTGAGGGACAGGGGGTGGGCAGGTCTGAACACTGAAGCTTTCTTT.

CDR3: CASTYVGLTDTQYF. The CDR3 DNA follows: TGTGCCAGCACCTATGTTGGACTCACAGATACGCAGTATTTT. J is TRBJ2-3 and V is TRBV6-6, with a tentative D call TRBD2 (5 bases). Germline V gene data show CDR1 as MNHNY and CDR2 as SVGAGI (reference sequence). This CDR3 has 14 residues. V shed 7 bases and J shed 2 bases, with 13 bases lying between them.

The rearrangement links TRBV28 to TRBJ2-7, with TRBD1 matching 10 bases. This CDR3 comprises 14 residues. Germline V lookup: CDR1 MDHEN, CDR2 SYDVKM. J was trimmed by 2 bases and V by 5 bases; bases with no gene match: 3. CDR3 loop: CASSTGTGAYEQYF. The DNA for the CDR3 is TGTGCCAGCAGTACCGGGACAGGGGCCTACGAGCAGTACTTC.

This rearrangement joins TRBV9 to TRBJ2-3, with 7 bases fitting TRBD1. The CDR3 covers 16 residues. With V trimmed by 3 bases and J by 0 bases, 7 bases remained unmatched. Germline CDR1 reads SGDLS; CDR2 reads YYNGEE. The CDR3 nucleotides are TGTGCCAGCAGCGAATACAGGGGTCTAAGCACAGATACGCAGTATTTT. It is translated as CASSEYRGLSTDTQYF.

The chain joins TRBV5-6 to TRBJ2-1, with TRBD1 matching 10 bases. Germline assignment: CDR1 SGHDT and CDR2 YYEEEE. The CDR3 totals 15 residues. Unmatched junction bases numbered 3, after V lost 2 bases and J lost 4 bases. The CDR3 loop is CASSFPGQGYNEQFF. DNA for the CDR3: TGTGCCAGCAGCTTCCCGGGACAGGGGTACAATGAGCAGTTCTTC. Based on the CDR3 plus reference TRBV5-6 and TRBJ2-1, the full variable domain is DAGVTQSPTHLIKTRGQQVTLRCSPKSGHDTVSWYQQALGQGPQFIFQYYEEEERQRGNFPDRFSGHQFPNYSSELNVNALLLGDSALYLCASSFPGQGYNEQFFGPGTRLTVL.

The chain carries TRBV6-1 and TRBJ2-3; possible D gene TRBD1, 6 bases. The CDR3 is 15 amino acids. V was clipped by 9 bases and J by 0 bases, with 16 bases between them. The germline CDR1 and CDR2 sequences are MNHNS and SASEGT. This chain's CDR3 is CASRQDPSSTDTQYF. The CDR3 coding sequence is TGTGCCAGTAGACAGGATCCCTCTAGCACAGATACGCAGTATTTT.

The CDR3 region is CSVRRDTTEAFF. The CDR3 DNA reads as TGCAGCGTACGCAGGGATACTACTGAAGCTTTCTTT. V and J are TRBV29-1 and TRBJ1-1, with D possibly matching TRBD1 (5 bases). The CDR3 extends over 12 amino acids. The ends were cut back, 6 bases at V and 5 bases at J, with 13 bases in the middle. The germline gives CDR1 SQVTM, CDR2 ANQGSEA. The entire variable domain, with the rest obtained from reference TRBV29-1 and TRBJ1-1, is as follows: SAVISQKPSRDICQRGTSLTIQCQVDSQVTMMFWYRQQPGQSLTLIATANQGSEATYESGFVIDKFPISRPNLTFSTLTVSNMSPEDSSIYLCSVRRDTTEAFFGQGTRLTVV.

J is TRBJ2-7 and V is TRBV11-2, with TRBD1 identical over 8 bases. CDR1 SGHAT and CDR2 FQNNGV come from the germline V gene. The V gene end was trimmed by 5 bases and the J gene end by 6 bases; junction bases not matched to a gene: 9. This CDR3 region has 14 residues. CDR3 protein: CASSRDRGAPEQYF. The CDR3 nucleotides read TGTGCCAGCAGCCGTGACAGGGGAGCGCCCGAGCAGTACTTC.

This clone was picked up a small number of times. The rearrangement links TRBV29-1 to TRBJ1-2, with 10 bases that match TRBD1. The junction had 7 bases not matched to a gene; V was cut back by 6 bases and J by 3 bases. Germline V CDR1 and CDR2: SQVTM, ANQGSEA. The CDR3 is made up of 14 amino acids. CDR3 bases: TGCAGCGTGGGATACGGACAGGGGGACTATGGCTACACCTTC. Protein sequence: CSVGYGQGDYGYTF.

This chain connects TRBV7-2 to TRBJ2-3, with TRBD1 matching over 8 bases. Germline V lookup: CDR1 SGHTA, CDR2 FQGNSA. V shed 6 bases and J 6 bases; nucleotides not matched to a gene: 8. The CDR3 covers 14 residues. The CDR3 DNA sequence: TGTGCCAGCAGATCTGACAGGGGACGCGATACGCAGTATTTT. Amino acids: CASRSDRGRDTQYF.

On this clone itself: An end of the junction does not agree with germline; a read error may underlie this. The rearrangement links TRBV7-9 to TRBJ1-2, with D uncertain. The CDR3 is 15 residues long. CDR1 and CDR2 from the germline V gene are SEHNR and FQNEAQ (reference sequence). CDR3: CSSSFTKTKLYGYTF. CDR3 DNA: TGTTCCAGCAGCTTCACAAAGACTAAACTGTATGGCTACACCTTC.

In this sample, this clone turned up a few times. The chain uses TRBV11-3 and TRBJ2-1; 8 nucleotides line up with TRBD2. The junction had 14 bases not matched to a gene; V was cut back by 4 bases and J by 9 bases. The CDR3 has 16 amino acids. CDR1 is SGHNT, CDR2 YENEEA, per germline. The CDR3 sequence is CASSCPTGRAEGEQFF. In DNA, the CDR3 is TGTGCCAGCAGCTGCCCAACCGGGAGGGCCGAGGGTGAGCAGTTCTTC.

V is TRBV7-9 and J is TRBJ2-5; TRBD2 matches at 8 bases. With 6 bases clipped from V and 3 bases from J, the junction kept 6 bases outside the gene matches. This CDR3 has 14 residues. Germline values: CDR1 SEHNR, CDR2 FQNEAQ (reference sequence). The CDR3 nucleotides are TGTGCCAGCAGATCTAGCGGGTTCAAAGAGACCCAGTACTTC. It yields the protein CASRSSGFKETQYF.

This chain connects TRBV11-2 to TRBJ1-5; D is unclear. The CDR3 is 13 amino acids. CDR1 and CDR2 from the germline V gene are SGHAT and FQNNGV. V was clipped by 3 bases and J by 7 bases, with 10 bases between them. CDR3 region: CASSLGRYQPQHF. The CDR3 DNA is TGTGCCAGCAGCTTGGGCAGGTACCAGCCCCAGCATTTT.

The chain is built from TRBV10-3 and TRBJ1-1; D is ambiguous. CDR1 is ENHRY and CDR2 is SYGVKD in the germline V gene. CDR3 length: 13 residues. V was pared by 4 bases and J by 5 bases, with 11 bases between. The DNA for the CDR3 is TGTGCCATCAGTGGGGCCACAGAGACTGAAGCTTTCTTT. It is translated as CAISGATETEAFF.